This TCR beta chain was documented in a study of blood T cell repertoires in COVID-19. Whole-study context: Specimens from acute and convalescent COVID-19 originated in the United States, Italy and Spain. In each case, the material was cDNA or gDNA derived from T cells, B-cell-depleted T cells, or PBMCs.

Germline values: CDR1 SGDLS, CDR2 YYNGEE. Trimming took 0 bases from V and 5 from J; bases not matched to a gene: 5. The length of the CDR3 is 16 residues. The authors' processing: Reference gene primer amplification gave nucleated cell count estimates. Assay used: immunoSEQ multiplex PCR; TCRdb lists only in-frame clones, some missing. Clone size and V and J calls were adopted from that table, with D and trimming inferred from the DNA. This table has 200,000 to 300,000 clones, about 90% appearing once. Sequencing input: PBMCs or T cells enriched from blood (not recorded which). V is TRBV9 and J is TRBJ2-1, with 10 nucleotides matching TRBD2. The TCR sequence derives from a woman aged 40 to 50 with acute COVID-19. CDR3 in DNA: TGTGCCAGCAGCGTAGATGCTAGCGGGGGACACAATGAGCAGTTCTTC. It is translated as CASSVDASGGHNEQFF.